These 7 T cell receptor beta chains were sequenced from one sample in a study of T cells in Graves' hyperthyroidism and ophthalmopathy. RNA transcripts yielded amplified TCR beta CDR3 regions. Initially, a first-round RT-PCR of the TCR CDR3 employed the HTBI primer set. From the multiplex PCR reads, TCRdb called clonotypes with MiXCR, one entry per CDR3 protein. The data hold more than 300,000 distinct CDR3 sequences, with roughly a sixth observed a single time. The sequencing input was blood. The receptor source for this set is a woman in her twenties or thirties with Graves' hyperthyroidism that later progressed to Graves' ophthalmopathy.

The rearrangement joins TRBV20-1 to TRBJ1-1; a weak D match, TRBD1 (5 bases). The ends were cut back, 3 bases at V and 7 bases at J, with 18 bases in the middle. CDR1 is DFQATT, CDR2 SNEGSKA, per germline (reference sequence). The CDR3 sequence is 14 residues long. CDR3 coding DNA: TGCAGTGCTAGTAAAGGCGGGGGGAGGAATGAAGCTTTCTTT. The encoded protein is CSASKGGGRNEAFF.

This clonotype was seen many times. CDR3 amino acids: CATGTSGEVGELFF. CDR3 in DNA: TGTGCCACTGGGACTAGCGGGGAAGTCGGGGAGCTGTTTTTT. The chain recombines TRBV15 with TRBJ2-2; 13 nucleotides line up with TRBD2. V lost 9 bases to trimming and J lost 7 bases; unmatched junction nucleotides: 5. The CDR3 length is 14 residues. CDR1 and CDR2 (germline): LNHNV, YYDKDF (reference sequence).

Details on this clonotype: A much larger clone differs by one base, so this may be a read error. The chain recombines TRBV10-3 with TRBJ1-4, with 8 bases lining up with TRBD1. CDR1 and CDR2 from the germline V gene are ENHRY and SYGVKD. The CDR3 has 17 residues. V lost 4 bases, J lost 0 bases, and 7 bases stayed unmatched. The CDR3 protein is CAISGSRGLSTNEKLFF. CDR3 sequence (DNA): TGTGCCATCAGTGGAAGCAGGGGGCTCTCAACTAATGAAAAACTGTTTTTT.

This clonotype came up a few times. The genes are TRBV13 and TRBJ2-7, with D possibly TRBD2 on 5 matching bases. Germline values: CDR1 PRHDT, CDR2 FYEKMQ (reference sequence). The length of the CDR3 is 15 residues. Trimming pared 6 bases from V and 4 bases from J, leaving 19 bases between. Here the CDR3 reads CASSSKGVRPYEQYF. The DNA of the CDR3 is TGTGCCAGCAGTAGTAAGGGAGTTCGACCTTACGAGCAGTACTTC.

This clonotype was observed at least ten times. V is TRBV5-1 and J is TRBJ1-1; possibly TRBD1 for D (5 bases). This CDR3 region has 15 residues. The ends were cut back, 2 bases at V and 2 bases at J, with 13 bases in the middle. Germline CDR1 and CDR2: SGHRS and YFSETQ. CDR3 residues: CASSLVWGLNTEAFF. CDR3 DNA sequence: TGCGCCAGCAGCTTAGTATGGGGACTTAACACTGAAGCTTTCTTT.

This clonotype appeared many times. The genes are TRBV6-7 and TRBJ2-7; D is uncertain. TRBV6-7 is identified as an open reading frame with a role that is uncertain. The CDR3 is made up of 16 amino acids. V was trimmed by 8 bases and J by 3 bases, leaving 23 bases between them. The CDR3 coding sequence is TGTGCCAGCCACCGCTTTACGGGTCAAGGCGGCTACGAGCAGTACTTC. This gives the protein CASHRFTGQGGYEQYF.

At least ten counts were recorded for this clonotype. CDR3 sequence reads: CASSLMGNQPQHF. In DNA, the CDR3 is TGTGCCAGCAGTTTGATGGGGAATCAGCCCCAGCATTTT. The V call is TRBV27, the J call TRBJ1-5, with D unresolved. Germline-derived CDR1 and CDR2 are MNHEY and SMNVEV (reference sequence). The CDR3 has 13 residues. Deletions cut 3 bases from V and 4 bases from J, with 7 bases between.